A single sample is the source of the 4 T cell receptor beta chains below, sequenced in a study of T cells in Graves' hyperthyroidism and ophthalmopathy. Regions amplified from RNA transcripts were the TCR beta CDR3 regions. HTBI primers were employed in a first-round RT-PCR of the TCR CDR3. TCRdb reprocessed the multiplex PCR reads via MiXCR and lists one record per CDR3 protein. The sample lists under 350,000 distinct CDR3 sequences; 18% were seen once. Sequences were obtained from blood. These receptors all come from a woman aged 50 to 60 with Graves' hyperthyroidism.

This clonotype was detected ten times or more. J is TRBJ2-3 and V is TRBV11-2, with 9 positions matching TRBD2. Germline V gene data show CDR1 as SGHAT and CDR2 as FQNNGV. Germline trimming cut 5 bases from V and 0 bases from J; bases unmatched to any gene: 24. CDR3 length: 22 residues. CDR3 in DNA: TGTGCCAGCAGCCCACCCCTATCGTCTAGCGGGAACTCCGAGTCTAGCACAGATACGCAGTATTTT. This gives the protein CASSPPLSSSGNSESSTDTQYF.

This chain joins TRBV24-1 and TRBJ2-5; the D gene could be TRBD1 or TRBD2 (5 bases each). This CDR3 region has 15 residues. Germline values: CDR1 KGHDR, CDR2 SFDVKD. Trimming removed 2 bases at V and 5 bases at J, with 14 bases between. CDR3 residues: CATSDSPGRGETQYF. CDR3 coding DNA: TGTGCCACCAGTGATTCTCCTGGCCGGGGCGAGACCCAGTACTTC.

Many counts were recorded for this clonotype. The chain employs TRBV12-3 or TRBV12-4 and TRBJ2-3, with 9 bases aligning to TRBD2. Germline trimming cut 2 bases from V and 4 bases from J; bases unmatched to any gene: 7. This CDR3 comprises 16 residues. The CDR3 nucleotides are TGTGCCAGCAGTTTATTGGGCGGGGGGGCGTCAGATACGCAGTATTTT. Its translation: CASSLLGGGASDTQYF.

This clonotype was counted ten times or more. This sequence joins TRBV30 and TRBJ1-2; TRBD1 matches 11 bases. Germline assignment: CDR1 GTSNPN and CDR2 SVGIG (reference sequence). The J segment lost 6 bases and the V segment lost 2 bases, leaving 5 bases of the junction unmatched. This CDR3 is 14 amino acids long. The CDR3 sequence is CAWSSDRGLNGYTF. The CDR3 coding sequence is TGTGCCTGGAGTTCGGACAGGGGGCTCAATGGCTACACCTTC.